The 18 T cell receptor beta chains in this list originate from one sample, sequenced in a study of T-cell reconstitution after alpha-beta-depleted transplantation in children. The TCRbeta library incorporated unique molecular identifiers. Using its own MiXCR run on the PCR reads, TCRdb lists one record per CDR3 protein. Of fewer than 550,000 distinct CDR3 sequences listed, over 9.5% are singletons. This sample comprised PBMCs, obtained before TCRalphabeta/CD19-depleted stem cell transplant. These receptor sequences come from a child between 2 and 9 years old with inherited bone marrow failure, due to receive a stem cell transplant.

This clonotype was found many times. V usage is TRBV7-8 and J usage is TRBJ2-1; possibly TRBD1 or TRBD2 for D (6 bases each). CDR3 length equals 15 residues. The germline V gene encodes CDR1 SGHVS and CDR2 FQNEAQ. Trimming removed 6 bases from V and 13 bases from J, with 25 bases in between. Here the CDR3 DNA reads TGTGCCAGCAGTCCGCCCGGGGGCGGGCCGACCGGACAGTTCTTC. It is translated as CASSPPGGGPTGQFF.

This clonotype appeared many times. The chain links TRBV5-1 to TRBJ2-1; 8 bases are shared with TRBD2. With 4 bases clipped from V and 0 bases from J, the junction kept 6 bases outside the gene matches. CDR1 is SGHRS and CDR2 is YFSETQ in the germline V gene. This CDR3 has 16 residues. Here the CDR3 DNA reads TGCGCCAGCAGCCCGGGGGCGGGAGGCTCCTACAATGAGCAGTTCTTC. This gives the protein CASSPGAGGSYNEQFF.

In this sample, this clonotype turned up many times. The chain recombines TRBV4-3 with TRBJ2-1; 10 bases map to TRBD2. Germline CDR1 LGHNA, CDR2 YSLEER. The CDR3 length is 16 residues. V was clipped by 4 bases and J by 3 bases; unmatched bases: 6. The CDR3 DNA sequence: TGCGCCAGCAGCCCTTTCCCTAGCGGGGGCTACAATGAGCAGTTCTTC. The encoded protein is CASSPFPSGGYNEQFF.

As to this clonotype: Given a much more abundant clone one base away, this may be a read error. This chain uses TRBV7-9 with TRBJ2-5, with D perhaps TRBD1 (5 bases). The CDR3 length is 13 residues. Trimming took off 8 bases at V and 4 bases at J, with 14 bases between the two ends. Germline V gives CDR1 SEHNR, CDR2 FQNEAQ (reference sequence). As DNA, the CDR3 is TGTGCCAGCGCCAGGGTGGGGCGAGAGACCCAGTACTTC. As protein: CASARVGRETQYF. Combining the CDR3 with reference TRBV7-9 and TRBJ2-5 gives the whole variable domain DTGVSQNPRHKITKRGQNVTFRCDPISEHNRLYWYRQTLGQGPEFLTYFQNEAQLEKSRLLSDRFSAERPKGSFSTLEIQRTEQGDSAMYLCASARVGRETQYFGPGTRLLVL.

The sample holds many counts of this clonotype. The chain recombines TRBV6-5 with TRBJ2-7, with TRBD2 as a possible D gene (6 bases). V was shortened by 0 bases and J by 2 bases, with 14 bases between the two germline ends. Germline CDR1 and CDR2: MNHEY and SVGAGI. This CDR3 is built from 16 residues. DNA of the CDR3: TGTGCCAGCAGTTACTCGGGGGGAGGAGTGGCCTACGAGCAGTACTTC. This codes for CASSYSGGGVAYEQYF.

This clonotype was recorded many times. CDR3 sequence (DNA): TGTGCCAGCAGTTTAGCTGGGTCAACCTACGAGCAGTACTTC. Residues: CASSLAGSTYEQYF. The rearrangement joins TRBV27 to TRBJ2-7; D unclear. The V gene's germline CDR1 is MNHEY and CDR2 SMNVEV (reference sequence). The V end was cut by 2 bases, the J end by 2 bases, with 10 bases between. This CDR3 is 14 amino acids long.

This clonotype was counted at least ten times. The chain's CDR3 is CAGRGATYEQYF. The CDR3 coding sequence is TGTGCTGGCAGGGGCGCCACCTACGAGCAGTACTTC. The chain has TRBV12-5 and TRBJ2-7, with D perhaps TRBD1 (6 bases). Trimming pared 11 bases from V and 2 bases from J, leaving 13 bases between. Germline CDR1 and CDR2: LGHNT and FRNRAP. This CDR3 contains 12 residues. The whole variable domain, filled in from reference TRBV12-5 and TRBJ2-7, reads DARVTQTPRHKVTEMGQEVTMRCQPILGHNTVFWYRQTMMQGLELLAYFRNRAPLDDSGMPKDRFSAEMPDATLATLKIQPSEPRDSAVYFCAGRGATYEQYFGPGTRLTVT.

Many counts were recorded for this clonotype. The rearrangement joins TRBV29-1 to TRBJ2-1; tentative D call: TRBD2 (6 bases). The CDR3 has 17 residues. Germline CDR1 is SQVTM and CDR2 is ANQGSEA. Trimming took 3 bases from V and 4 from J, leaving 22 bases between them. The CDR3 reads CSVEGGTAGTWYNEQFF. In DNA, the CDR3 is TGCAGCGTTGAGGGTGGGACTGCCGGCACTTGGTACAATGAGCAGTTCTTC.

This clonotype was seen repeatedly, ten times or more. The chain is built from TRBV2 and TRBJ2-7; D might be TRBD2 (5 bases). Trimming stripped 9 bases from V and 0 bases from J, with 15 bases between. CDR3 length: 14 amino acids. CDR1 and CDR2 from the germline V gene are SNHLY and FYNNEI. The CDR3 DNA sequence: TGTGCCAGTGCGGGTTTTATAAGCTCCTACGAGCAGTACTTC. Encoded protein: CASAGFISSYEQYF.

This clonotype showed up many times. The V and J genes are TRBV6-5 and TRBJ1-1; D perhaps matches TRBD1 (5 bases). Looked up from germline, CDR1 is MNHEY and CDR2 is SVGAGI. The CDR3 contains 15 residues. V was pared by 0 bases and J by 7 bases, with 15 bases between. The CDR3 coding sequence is TGTGCCAGCAGTTACTCGTCGGGACGGAGATATGAAGCTTTCTTT. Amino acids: CASSYSSGRRYEAFF.

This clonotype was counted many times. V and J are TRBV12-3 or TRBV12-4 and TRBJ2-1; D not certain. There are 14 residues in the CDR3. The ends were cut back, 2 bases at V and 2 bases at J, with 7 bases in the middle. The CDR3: CASSLRSPYNEQFF. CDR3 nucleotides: TGTGCCAGCAGTTTACGCAGCCCCTACAATGAGCAGTTCTTC.

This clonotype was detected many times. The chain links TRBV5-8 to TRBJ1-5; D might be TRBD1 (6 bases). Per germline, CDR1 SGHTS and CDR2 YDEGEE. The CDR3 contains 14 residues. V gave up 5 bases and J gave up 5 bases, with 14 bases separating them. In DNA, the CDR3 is TGTGCCAGCAGACCCAGGGGAAGGGATCAGCCCCAGCATTTT. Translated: CASRPRGRDQPQHF.

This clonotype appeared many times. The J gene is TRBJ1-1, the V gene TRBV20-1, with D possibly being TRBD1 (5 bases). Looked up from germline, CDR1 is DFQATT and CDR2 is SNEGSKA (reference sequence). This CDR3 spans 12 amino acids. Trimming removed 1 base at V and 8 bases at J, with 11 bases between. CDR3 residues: CSARGIGGEAFF. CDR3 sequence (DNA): TGCAGTGCTAGAGGAATCGGGGGGGAAGCTTTCTTT.

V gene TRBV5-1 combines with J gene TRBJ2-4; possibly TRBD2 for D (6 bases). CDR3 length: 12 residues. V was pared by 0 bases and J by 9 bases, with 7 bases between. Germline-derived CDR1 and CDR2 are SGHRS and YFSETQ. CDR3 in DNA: TGCGCCAGCAGCTTGGCCGGGAGCATTCAGTACTTC. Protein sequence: CASSLAGSIQYF.

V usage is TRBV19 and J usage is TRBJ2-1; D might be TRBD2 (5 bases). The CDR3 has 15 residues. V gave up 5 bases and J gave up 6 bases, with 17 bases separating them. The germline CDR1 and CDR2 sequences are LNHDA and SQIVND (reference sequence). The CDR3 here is CASSPDWVGVNEQFF. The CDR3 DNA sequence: TGTGCCAGTAGTCCGGACTGGGTCGGGGTCAATGAGCAGTTCTTC.

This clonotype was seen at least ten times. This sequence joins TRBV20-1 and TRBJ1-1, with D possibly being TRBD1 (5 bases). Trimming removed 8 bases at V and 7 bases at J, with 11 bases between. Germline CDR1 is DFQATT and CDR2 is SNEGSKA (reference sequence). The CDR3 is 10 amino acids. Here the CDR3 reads CSRNQGEAFF. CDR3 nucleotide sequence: TGCAGTCGAAACCAGGGTGAAGCTTTCTTT.

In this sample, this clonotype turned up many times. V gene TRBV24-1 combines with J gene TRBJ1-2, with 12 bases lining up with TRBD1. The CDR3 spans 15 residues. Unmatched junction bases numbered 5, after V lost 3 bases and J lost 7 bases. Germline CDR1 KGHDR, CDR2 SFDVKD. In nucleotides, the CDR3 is TGTGCCACCAGTGATCCGGGACAGGGGGCCGGTGGCTACACCTTC. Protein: CATSDPGQGAGGYTF.

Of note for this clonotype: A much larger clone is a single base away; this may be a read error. In DNA form, the CDR3 reads TGTGCCTGCAGCGGAGGACTAGCGGGAGATGCCAATGAGCAGTTCTTC. Amino acids: CACSGGLAGDANEQFF. The V and J genes are TRBV5-6 and TRBJ2-1; TRBD2 matches at 13 bases. The germline V gene has CDR1 SGHDT and CDR2 YYEEEE. The CDR3 contains 16 residues. The whole variable domain, remainder taken from reference TRBV5-6 and TRBJ2-1, is DAGVTQSPTHLIKTRGQQVTLRCSPKSGHDTVSWYQQALGQGPQFIFQYYEEEERQRGNFPDRFSGHQFPNYSSELNVNALLLGDSALYLCACSGGLAGDANEQFFGPGTRLTVL.